The clone carrying this T cell receptor (beta chain) was found once. Antigen unknown. The data were obtained in a study of cytomegalovirus exposure and HLA in healthy donors. Per germline, CDR1 MNHEY and CDR2 SVGAGI. The length of the CDR3 is 14 residues. V dropped 6 bases and J dropped 3 bases, with 12 bases sitting between them. Points from the study as a whole: A later analysis found common viral pathogens apparently linked to several of the most significant clusters.

Primers for the PCR totalled 60 Vbeta and 13 Jbeta. Clones were sequenced by immunoSEQ multiplex PCR, and TCRdb holds only the in-frame ones, with some missing. Altogether under 150,000 clones are present, around three quarters being singletons, with the ten largest covering approximately 4.5%. The sequence was collected from a young man in good health and CMV-seropositive. V gene TRBV6-5 combines with J gene TRBJ2-1, with D tentatively TRBD2 (5 bases). Sequencing was done on a sample of PBMCs. DNA for the CDR3: TGTGCCAGCAGCCCCTGGGCGGGCTACAATGAGCAGTTCTTC. Translation: CASSPWAGYNEQFF.